Shown below are 12 T cell receptor beta chains from a single sample sequenced in a study of beta chain features in type 1 diabetes. The investigators reverse transcribed all of the isolated RNA, so they sequenced expressed TCRB transcripts. Using immunoSEQ multiplex PCR, the repertoire was profiled, and TCRdb retains in-frame clones only, with some absent. The sample holds roughly 450,000 clones, more than 9.5% seen once. The specimen was naive CD4+ T cells from blood. The source is a woman between 18 and 30 years old in good health.

The genes are TRBV2 and TRBJ2-7; a possible D gene is TRBD1 (6 bases). Trimming took off 6 bases at V and 7 bases at J, with 13 bases between the two ends. This CDR3 has 12 amino acids. The V gene's germline CDR1 is SNHLY and CDR2 FYNNEI. The DNA for the CDR3 is TGTGCCAGCAGCGAACAGGGTTGGGAGCAGTACGTC. Translated, it gives CASSEQGWEQYV.

In this sample, this clone turned up a few times. This chain uses TRBV9 with TRBJ2-2; TRBD1 might be the D (6 bases). The V and J ends lost 0 bases and 7 bases respectively, with 10 bases between them. Germline CDR1 is SGDLS and CDR2 is YYNGEE. The CDR3 has 14 residues. The CDR3 region has the DNA TGTGCCAGCAGCGTAGGGACAGTAGACGGGGAGCTGTTTTTT. This codes for CASSVGTVDGELFF.

This rearrangement joins TRBV30 to TRBJ2-1, with 13 bases aligning to TRBD2. Per germline, CDR1 GTSNPN and CDR2 SVGIG (reference sequence). The CDR3 has 21 residues. J lost 0 bases, V lost 0 bases, and 14 bases had no gene match. Here the CDR3 reads CAWSVIVTSGRVRGSYNEQFF. The DNA for the CDR3 is TGTGCCTGGAGTGTAATTGTTACTAGCGGGAGGGTTAGGGGCTCCTACAATGAGCAGTTCTTC.

This rearrangement joins TRBV5-1 to TRBJ2-7, with D perhaps TRBD1 (5 bases). This CDR3 comprises 15 residues. The germline V gene has CDR1 SGHRS and CDR2 YFSETQ. Between the trimmed V and J ends, which lost 5 bases and 1 base, there was a span of 16 bases. CDR3 protein: CASSNQGLGSYEQYF. The CDR3 nucleotides read TGCGCCAGCAGTAACCAGGGTCTGGGGTCCTACGAGCAGTACTTC. Complete variable domain (other parts from reference TRBV5-1 and TRBJ2-7): KAGVTQTPRYLIKTRGQQVTLSCSPISGHRSVSWYQQTPGQGLQFLFEYFSETQRNKGNFPGRFSGRQFSNSRSEMNVSTLELGDSALYLCASSNQGLGSYEQYFGPGTRLTVT.

This clone occurred many times. The chain joins TRBV14 to TRBJ2-3; D is unclear. Germline CDR1 is SGHDN and CDR2 is FVKESK. Trimming removed 2 bases from V and 2 bases from J, with 8 bases in between. This CDR3 is built from 14 residues. The CDR3: CASSQPRYTDTQYF. In DNA, the CDR3 is TGTGCCAGCAGCCAACCCCGTTACACAGATACGCAGTATTTT.

This clone was seen a few times. The chain is built from TRBV7-9 and TRBJ2-5; D is perhaps TRBD2 (6 bases). Per the germline V gene, CDR1 is SEHNR and CDR2 is FQNEAQ (reference sequence). This CDR3 is 15 amino acids long. V shed 2 bases and J shed 4 bases, with 14 bases lying between them. The CDR3 is CASSLMSGVRETQYF. CDR3 DNA sequence: TGTGCCAGCAGCTTAATGTCGGGGGTACGAGAGACCCAGTACTTC.

A few counts support this clone. The chain recombines TRBV21-1 with TRBJ2-7; the D segment call TRBD1 is taken from the table without a DNA check. TRBV21-1 corresponds to a pseudogene. The CDR3 has 15 amino acids. This chain's CDR3 is CASSPHPGTGYEQYV. In DNA form, the CDR3 reads TGTGCCAGCAGCCCGCACCCCGGGACAGGCTACGAGCAGTACGTC.

This clone has just a few counts. The V and J genes are TRBV27 and TRBJ2-6; the D is unclear. CDR3 length: 15 residues. Germline V lookup: CDR1 MNHEY, CDR2 SMNVEV (reference sequence). V was clipped by 3 bases and J by 2 bases, with 8 bases between them. CDR3 in DNA: TGTGCCAGCAGTTTTATCGCCGCTGGGGCCAACGTCCTGACTTTC. This encodes CASSFIAAGANVLTF.

This clone was seen a handful of times. The CDR3 nucleotides are TGTGCCAGCAGCCCCCGGGACAGCTATGGCTACACCTTC. It translates to CASSPRDSYGYTF. The chain carries TRBV7-9 and TRBJ1-2; 7 nucleotides agree with TRBD1. In germline, CDR1 is SEHNR, CDR2 FQNEAQ (reference sequence). The J segment lost 4 bases and the V segment lost 5 bases, leaving 4 bases of the junction unmatched. The CDR3 is made up of 13 amino acids.

This clone was found a few times. The chain has TRBV9 and TRBJ2-5, with TRBD2 identical over 11 bases. Germline CDR1 is SGDLS and CDR2 is YYNGEE. Germline trimming cut 3 bases from V and 4 bases from J; bases unmatched to any gene: 8. The CDR3 has 16 residues. CDR3 protein: CASSGGIAGGPETQYF. CDR3 sequence (DNA): TGTGCCAGCAGCGGAGGAATAGCGGGAGGGCCAGAGACCCAGTACTTC.

This chain uses TRBV30 with TRBJ1-2; tentatively, D is TRBD1 (6 bases). The V end was cut by 6 bases, the J end by 2 bases, with 16 bases between. Germline CDR1 GTSNPN, CDR2 SVGIG (reference sequence). The CDR3 runs to 14 residues. The CDR3 protein is CACKFTGLNYGYTF. In nucleotides, the CDR3 is TGTGCCTGTAAATTTACAGGGCTCAACTATGGCTACACCTTC.

This clone came up a few times. This chain uses TRBV13 with TRBJ1-2, with a weak D call TRBD1 (6 bases). The CDR3 contains 13 residues. Germline loops: CDR1 PRHDT, CDR2 FYEKMQ (reference sequence). Trimming removed 0 bases at V and 7 bases at J, with 9 bases between. Here the CDR3 reads CASSLGQGSGYTF. The CDR3 DNA reads as TGTGCCAGCAGCTTAGGACAGGGTAGTGGCTACACCTTC.